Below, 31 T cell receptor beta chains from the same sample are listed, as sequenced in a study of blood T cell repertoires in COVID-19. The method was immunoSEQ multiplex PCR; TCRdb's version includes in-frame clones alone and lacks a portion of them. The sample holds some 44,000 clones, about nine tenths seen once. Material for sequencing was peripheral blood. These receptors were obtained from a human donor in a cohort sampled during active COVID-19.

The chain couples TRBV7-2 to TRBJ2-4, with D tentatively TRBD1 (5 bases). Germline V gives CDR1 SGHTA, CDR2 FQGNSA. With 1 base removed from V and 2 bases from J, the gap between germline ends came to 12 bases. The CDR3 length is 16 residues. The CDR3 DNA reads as TGTGCCAGCAGCTTAGATTGGGGCTTGACCAAAAACATTCAGTACTTC. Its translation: CASSLDWGLTKNIQYF.

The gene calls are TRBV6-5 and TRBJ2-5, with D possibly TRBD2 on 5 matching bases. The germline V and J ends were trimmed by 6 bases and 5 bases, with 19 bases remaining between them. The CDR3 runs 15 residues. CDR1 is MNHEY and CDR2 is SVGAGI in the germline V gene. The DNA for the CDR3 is TGTGCCAGCAGCCCCTCGCAGGCACGGAGGGAGACCCAGTACTTC. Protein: CASSPSQARRETQYF.

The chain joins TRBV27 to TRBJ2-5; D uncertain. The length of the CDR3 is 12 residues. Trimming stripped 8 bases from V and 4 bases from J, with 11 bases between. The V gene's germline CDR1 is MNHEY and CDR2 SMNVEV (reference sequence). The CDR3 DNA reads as TGTGCCAGCGGCGTAGCTCTAGAGACCCAGTACTTC. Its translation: CASGVALETQYF.

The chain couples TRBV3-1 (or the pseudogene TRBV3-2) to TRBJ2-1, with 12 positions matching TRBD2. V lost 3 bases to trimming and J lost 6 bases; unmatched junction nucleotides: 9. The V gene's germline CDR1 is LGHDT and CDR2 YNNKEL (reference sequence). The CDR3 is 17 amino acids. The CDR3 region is CASSHPQTSGGSNEQFF. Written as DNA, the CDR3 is TGTGCCAGCAGCCACCCCCAAACTAGCGGGGGGAGCAATGAGCAGTTCTTC.

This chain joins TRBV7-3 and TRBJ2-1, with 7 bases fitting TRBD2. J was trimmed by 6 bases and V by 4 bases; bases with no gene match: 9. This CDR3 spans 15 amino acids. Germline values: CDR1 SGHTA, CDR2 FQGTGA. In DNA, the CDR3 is TGTGCCAGCAGCTCAGACGCGGGGAGGGGCAATGAGCAGTTCTTC. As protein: CASSSDAGRGNEQFF.

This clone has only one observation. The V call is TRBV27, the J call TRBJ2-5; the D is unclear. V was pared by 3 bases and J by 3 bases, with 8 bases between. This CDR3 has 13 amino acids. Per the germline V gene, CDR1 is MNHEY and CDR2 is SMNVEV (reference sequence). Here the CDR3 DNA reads TGTGCCAGCAGTTTTGTCCCTGAAGAGACCCAGTACTTC. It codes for CASSFVPEETQYF.

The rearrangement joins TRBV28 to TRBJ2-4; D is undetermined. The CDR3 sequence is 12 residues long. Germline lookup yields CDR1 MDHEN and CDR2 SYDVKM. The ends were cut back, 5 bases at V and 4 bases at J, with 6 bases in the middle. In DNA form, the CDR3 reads TGTGCCAGCAGTCCAAATAAAAACATTCAGTACTTC. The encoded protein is CASSPNKNIQYF.

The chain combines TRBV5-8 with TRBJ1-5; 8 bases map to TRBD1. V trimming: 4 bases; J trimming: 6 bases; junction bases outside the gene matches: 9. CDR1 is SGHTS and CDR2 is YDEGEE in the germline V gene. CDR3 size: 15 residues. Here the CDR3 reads CASSPGGTRGQPQHF. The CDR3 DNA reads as TGTGCCAGCAGCCCAGGGGGCACGAGGGGTCAGCCCCAGCATTTT.

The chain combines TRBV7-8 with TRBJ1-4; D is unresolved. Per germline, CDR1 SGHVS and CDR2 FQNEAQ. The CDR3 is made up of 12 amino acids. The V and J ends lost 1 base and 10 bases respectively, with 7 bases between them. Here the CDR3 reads CASSLDGRKLFF. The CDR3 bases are TGTGCCAGCAGCTTAGATGGCAGAAAACTGTTTTTT.

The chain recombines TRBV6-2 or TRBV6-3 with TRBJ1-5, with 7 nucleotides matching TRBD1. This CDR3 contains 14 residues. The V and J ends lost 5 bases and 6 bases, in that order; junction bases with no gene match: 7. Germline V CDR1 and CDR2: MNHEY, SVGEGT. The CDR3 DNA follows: TGTGCCAGCAGTCGACAGGGCTGGCCTCAGCCCCAGCATTTT. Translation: CASSRQGWPQPQHF.

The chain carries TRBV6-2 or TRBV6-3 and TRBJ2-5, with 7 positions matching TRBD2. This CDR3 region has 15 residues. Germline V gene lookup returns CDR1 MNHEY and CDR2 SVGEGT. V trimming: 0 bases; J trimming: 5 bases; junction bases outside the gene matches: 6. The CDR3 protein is CASSYSRLAVETQYF. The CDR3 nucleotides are TGTGCCAGCAGTTACTCCAGACTAGCAGTGGAGACCCAGTACTTC.

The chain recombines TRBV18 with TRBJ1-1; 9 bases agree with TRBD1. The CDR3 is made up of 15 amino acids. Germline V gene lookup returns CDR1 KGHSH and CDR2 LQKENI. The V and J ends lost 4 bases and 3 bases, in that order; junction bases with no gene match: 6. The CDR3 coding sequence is TGTGCCAGCTCACAGTACGACAGGGGGGACACTGAAGCTTTCTTT. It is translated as CASSQYDRGDTEAFF.

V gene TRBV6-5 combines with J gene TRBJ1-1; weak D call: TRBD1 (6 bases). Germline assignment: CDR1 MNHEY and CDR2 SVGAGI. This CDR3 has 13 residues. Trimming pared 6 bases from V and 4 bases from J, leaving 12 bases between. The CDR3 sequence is CASSQQGPTEAFF. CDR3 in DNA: TGTGCCAGCAGCCAACAGGGTCCCACTGAAGCTTTCTTT.

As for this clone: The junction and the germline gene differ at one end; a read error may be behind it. The CDR3 DNA sequence: TGTGCCAGCAGTTTAAGGGGGGGTCGCTATGACTACACCTTC. This translates into CASSLRGGRYDYTF. The V and J genes are TRBV28 and TRBJ1-2; TRBD1 is a possible D gene (6 bases). The CDR3 is made up of 14 amino acids. Germline V lookup: CDR1 MDHEN, CDR2 SYDVKM.

The DNA of the CDR3 is TGTGCCAGCAGCTTGCGCGGGGCCCGTGGCTACACCTTC. Protein sequence: CASSLRGARGYTF. The chain is built from TRBV5-5 and TRBJ1-2; a possible D gene is TRBD1 (5 bases). CDR1 is SGHKS, CDR2 YYEKEE, per germline (reference sequence). The CDR3 has 13 amino acids. The ends were cut back, 1 base at V and 7 bases at J, with 11 bases in the middle.

The CDR3 protein is CASSHYQETQYF. CDR3 in DNA: TGTGCCAGCAGCCATTATCAAGAGACCCAGTACTTC. This chain uses TRBV14 with TRBJ2-5; D gene unclear. The germline CDR1 and CDR2 sequences are SGHDN and FVKESK. The CDR3 consists of 12 residues. Trimming took off 3 bases at V and 2 bases at J, with 4 bases between the two ends.

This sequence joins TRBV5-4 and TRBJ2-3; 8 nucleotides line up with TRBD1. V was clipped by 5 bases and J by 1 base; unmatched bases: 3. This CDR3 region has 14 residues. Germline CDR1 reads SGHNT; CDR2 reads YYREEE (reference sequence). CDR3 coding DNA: TGTGCCAGCAGTTCGGGACAGGGCACAGATACGCAGTATTTT. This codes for CASSSGQGTDTQYF.

CDR3 nucleotide sequence: TGCGCCAGCAGCCAGGAAACTAGCGGGAGGGCCGGAGATACGCAGTATTTT. Translation: CASSQETSGRAGDTQYF. V is TRBV4-1 and J is TRBJ2-3; TRBD2 aligns across 13 bases. This CDR3 is 17 amino acids long. Looked up from germline, CDR1 is MGHRA and CDR2 is YSYEKL. Germline trimming cut 3 bases from V and 5 bases from J; bases unmatched to any gene: 8.

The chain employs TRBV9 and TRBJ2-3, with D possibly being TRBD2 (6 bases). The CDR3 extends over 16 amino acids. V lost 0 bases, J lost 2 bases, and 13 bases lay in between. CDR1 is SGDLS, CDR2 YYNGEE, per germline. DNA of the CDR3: TGTGCCAGCAGCGTAGTTGGTGGGAGGCCCACAGATACGCAGTATTTT. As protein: CASSVVGGRPTDTQYF.

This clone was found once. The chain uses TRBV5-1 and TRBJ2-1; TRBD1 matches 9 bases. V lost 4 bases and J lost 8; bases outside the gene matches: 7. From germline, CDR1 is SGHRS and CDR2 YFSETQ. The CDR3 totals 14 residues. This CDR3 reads CASSAGTGIYEQFF. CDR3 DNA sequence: TGCGCCAGCAGCGCCGGGACAGGGATCTATGAGCAGTTCTTC.

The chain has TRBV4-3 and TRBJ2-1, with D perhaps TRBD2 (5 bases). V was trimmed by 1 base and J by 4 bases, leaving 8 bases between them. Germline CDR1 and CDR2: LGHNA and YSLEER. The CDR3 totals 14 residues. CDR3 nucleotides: TGCGCCAGCAGCCAAGTTCGGGGTTACAATGAGCAGTTCTTC. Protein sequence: CASSQVRGYNEQFF.

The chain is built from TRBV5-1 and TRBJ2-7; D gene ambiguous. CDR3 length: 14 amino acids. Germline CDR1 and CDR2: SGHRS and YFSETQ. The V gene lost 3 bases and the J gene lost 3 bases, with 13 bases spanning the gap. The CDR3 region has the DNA TGCGCCAGCAGCTCGACAACGGTTATCTACGAGCAGTACTTC. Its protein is CASSSTTVIYEQYF. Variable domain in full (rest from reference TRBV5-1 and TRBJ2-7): KAGVTQTPRYLIKTRGQQVTLSCSPISGHRSVSWYQQTPGQGLQFLFEYFSETQRNKGNFPGRFSGRQFSNSRSEMNVSTLELGDSALYLCASSSTTVIYEQYFGPGTRLTVT.

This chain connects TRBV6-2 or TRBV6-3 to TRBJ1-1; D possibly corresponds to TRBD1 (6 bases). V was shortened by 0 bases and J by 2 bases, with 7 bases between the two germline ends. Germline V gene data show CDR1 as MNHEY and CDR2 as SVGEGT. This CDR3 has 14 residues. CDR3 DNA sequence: TGTGCCAGCAGTTACTCAGGGGGAAACACTGAAGCTTTCTTT. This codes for CASSYSGGNTEAFF.

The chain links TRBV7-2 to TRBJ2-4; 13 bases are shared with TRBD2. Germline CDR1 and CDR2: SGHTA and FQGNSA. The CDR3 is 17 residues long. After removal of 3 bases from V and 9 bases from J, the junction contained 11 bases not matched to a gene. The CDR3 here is CASSFWGTSGAGGIQYF. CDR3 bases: TGTGCCAGCAGCTTTTGGGGGACTAGCGGGGCTGGGGGCATTCAGTACTTC.

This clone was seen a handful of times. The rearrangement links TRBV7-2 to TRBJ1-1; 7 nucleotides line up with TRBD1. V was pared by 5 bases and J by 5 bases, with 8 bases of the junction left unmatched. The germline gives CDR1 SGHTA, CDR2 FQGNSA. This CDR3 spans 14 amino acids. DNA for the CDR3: TGTGCCAGCAGCACCCGGACAGGATGGACTGAAGCTTTCTTT. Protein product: CASSTRTGWTEAFF.

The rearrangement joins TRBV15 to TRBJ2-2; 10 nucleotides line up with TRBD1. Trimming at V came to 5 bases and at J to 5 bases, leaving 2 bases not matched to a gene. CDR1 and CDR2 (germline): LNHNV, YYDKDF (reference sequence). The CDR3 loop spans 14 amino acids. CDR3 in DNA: TGTGCCACCAGCGGGGACAGGGGAACCGGGGAGCTGTTTTTT. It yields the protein CATSGDRGTGELFF.

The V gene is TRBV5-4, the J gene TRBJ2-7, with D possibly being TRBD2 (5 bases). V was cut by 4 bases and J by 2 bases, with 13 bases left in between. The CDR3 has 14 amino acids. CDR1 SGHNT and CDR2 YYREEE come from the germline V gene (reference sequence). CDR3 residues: CASSPSTGTYEQYF. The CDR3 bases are TGTGCCAGCAGCCCGTCGACGGGGACCTACGAGCAGTACTTC.

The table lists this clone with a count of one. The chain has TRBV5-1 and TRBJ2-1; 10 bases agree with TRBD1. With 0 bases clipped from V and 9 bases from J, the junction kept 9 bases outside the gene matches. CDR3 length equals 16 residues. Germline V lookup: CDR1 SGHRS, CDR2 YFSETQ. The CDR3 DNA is TGCGCCAGCAGCTTGGAACCGGGACAGGGGAGTTTTGAGCAGTTCTTC. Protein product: CASSLEPGQGSFEQFF.

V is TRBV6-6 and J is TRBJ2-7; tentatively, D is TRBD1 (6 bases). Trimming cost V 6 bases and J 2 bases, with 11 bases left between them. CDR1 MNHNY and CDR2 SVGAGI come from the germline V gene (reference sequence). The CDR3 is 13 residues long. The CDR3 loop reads CASSRTETYEQYF. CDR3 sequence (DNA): TGTGCCAGCAGCCGGACAGAGACCTACGAGCAGTACTTC.

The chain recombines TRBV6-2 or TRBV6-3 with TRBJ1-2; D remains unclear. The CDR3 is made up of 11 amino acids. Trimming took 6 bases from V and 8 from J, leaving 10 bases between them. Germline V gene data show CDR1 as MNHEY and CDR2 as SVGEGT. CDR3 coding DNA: TGTGCCAGCAGCTTCATGGCCGGCTACACCTTC. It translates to CASSFMAGYTF.

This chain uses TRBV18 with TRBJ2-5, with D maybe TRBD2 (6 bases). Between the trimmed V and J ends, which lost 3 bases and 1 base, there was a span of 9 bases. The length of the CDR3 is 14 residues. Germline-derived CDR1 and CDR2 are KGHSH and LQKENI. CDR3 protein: CASSPLAVQETQYF. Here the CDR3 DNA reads TGTGCCAGCTCACCTTTAGCGGTCCAAGAGACCCAGTACTTC. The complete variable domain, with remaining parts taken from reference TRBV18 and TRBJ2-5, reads NAGVMQNPRHLVRRRGQEARLRCSPMKGHSHVYWYRQLPEEGLKFMVYLQKENIIDESGMPKERFSAEFPKEGPSILRIQQVVRGDSAAYFCASSPLAVQETQYFGPGTRLLVL.